These 9 T cell receptor beta chains were all obtained from the same sample, sequenced in a study of blood T cell repertoires in COVID-19. TCRdb's table, derived via immunoSEQ multiplex PCR, lists solely in-frame clones and lacks some. This sample has 310,000 or so clones, with approximately 86% found just once. Sequenced input: PBMCs or T cells enriched from blood (not recorded which). The source is a woman younger than 30 who had recovered from COVID-19.

DNA of the CDR3: TGTGCCAGCAGTTCTAGCGGCACCCTAGCCAAAAACATTCAGTACTTC. Translated, it gives CASSSSGTLAKNIQYF. The rearrangement uses TRBV28 and TRBJ2-4, with 7 bases aligning to TRBD2. The CDR3 contains 16 residues. After removal of 4 bases from V and 0 bases from J, the junction contained 6 bases not matched to a gene. Germline loops: CDR1 MDHEN, CDR2 SYDVKM.

The count of this clone is one. V and J are TRBV6-4 and TRBJ2-3, with TRBD2 as a possible D gene (6 bases). The CDR3 extends over 14 amino acids. CDR1 and CDR2 (germline): MRHNA, SNTAGT. V lost 2 bases and J lost 4, with 10 bases in between. The CDR3 region has the DNA TGTGCCAGCAGTGACGGCGGGGCCCCAGATACGCAGTATTTT. Its translation: CASSDGGAPDTQYF.

The chain combines TRBV4-3 with TRBJ2-2; TRBD1 aligns across 10 bases. V lost 0 bases to trimming and J lost 5 bases; unmatched junction nucleotides: 6. CDR3 length: 17 amino acids. Germline assignment: CDR1 LGHNA and CDR2 YSLEER. CDR3 loop: CASSQDDRGQGTGELFF. In nucleotides, the CDR3 is TGCGCCAGCAGCCAAGACGATCGGGGACAGGGGACCGGGGAGCTGTTTTTT.

This clone was detected a few times. V gene TRBV2 combines with J gene TRBJ2-7; 9 positions match TRBD1. The germline V gene encodes CDR1 SNHLY and CDR2 FYNNEI. CDR3 length equals 14 residues. Unmatched junction bases numbered 6, after V lost 0 bases and J lost 9 bases. The CDR3 region has the DNA TGTGCCAGCAGTGAAGCGCTGAGGACAGGGGCGCAGTACTTC. It yields the protein CASSEALRTGAQYF.

The chain joins TRBV2 to TRBJ1-1; D gene uncertain. The CDR3 consists of 17 residues. Trimming pared 3 bases from V and 0 bases from J, leaving 17 bases between. Germline CDR1 and CDR2: SNHLY and FYNNEI. The CDR3 DNA follows: TGTGCCAGCAGTGATAGGACGGGTCCGGGAATGAACACTGAAGCTTTCTTT. Amino acid sequence: CASSDRTGPGMNTEAFF. Full variable domain (remainder filled in from reference TRBV2 and TRBJ1-1): EPEVTQTPSHQVTQMGQEVILRCVPISNHLYFYWYRQILGQKVEFLVSFYNNEISEKSEIFDDQFSVERPDGSNFTLKIRSTKLEDSAMYFCASSDRTGPGMNTEAFFGQGTRLTVV.

The genes are TRBV7-9 and TRBJ1-2; D is undetermined. This CDR3 has 14 residues. Deletions cut 1 base from V and 5 bases from J, with 11 bases between. CDR1 is SEHNR and CDR2 is FQNEAQ in the germline V gene (reference sequence). CDR3 loop: CASSLDSSRYGYTF. DNA for the CDR3: TGTGCCAGCAGCTTAGACAGTTCACGGTATGGCTACACCTTC.

The V call is TRBV6-5, the J call TRBJ1-2; 7 nucleotides agree with TRBD1. This CDR3 is 13 amino acids long. After removal of 6 bases from V and 6 bases from J, the junction contained 7 bases not matched to a gene. From germline, CDR1 is MNHEY and CDR2 SVGAGI. The CDR3 here is CASRDRPYDGYTF. CDR3 DNA sequence: TGTGCCAGCAGGGACAGGCCCTATGATGGCTACACCTTC.

V is TRBV5-1 and J is TRBJ2-1, with TRBD2 matching 7 bases. Per the germline V gene, CDR1 is SGHRS and CDR2 is YFSETQ. V was clipped by 1 base and J by 4 bases; unmatched bases: 8. CDR3 length equals 16 residues. CDR3: CASSLSTVGGYNEQFF. CDR3 nucleotide sequence: TGCGCCAGCAGCTTGTCCACGGTGGGAGGGTACAATGAGCAGTTCTTC.

The chain joins TRBV27 to TRBJ2-3, with 10 bases identical to TRBD1. The CDR3 is 16 amino acids. V trimming: 7 bases; J trimming: 3 bases; junction bases outside the gene matches: 10. CDR1 is MNHEY, CDR2 SMNVEV, per germline (reference sequence). The CDR3 DNA follows: TGTGCCAGCAATAGTAACCCGGGACAGGGGACAGATACGCAGTATTTT. Protein: CASNSNPGQGTDTQYF.